Below, 30 T cell receptor beta chains from the same sample are listed, as sequenced in a study of blood T cell repertoires in COVID-19. Data came from immunoSEQ multiplex PCR; TCRdb stores just in-frame clones and leaves some out. The table lists about 360,000 clones, roughly 90% of them singletons. The sequencing sample was made of peripheral blood. These receptors originate from an older woman with COVID-19, enrolled during active disease.

V usage is TRBV15 and J usage is TRBJ2-2; 9 bases map to TRBD1. The CDR3 covers 16 residues. Germline V lookup: CDR1 LNHNV, CDR2 YYDKDF (reference sequence). Trimming cost V 0 bases and J 6 bases; bases outside gene matches: 5. The CDR3 sequence is CATSRDRTGGAGELFF. CDR3 DNA: TGTGCCACCAGCAGAGATCGCACAGGGGGCGCCGGGGAGCTGTTTTTT.

V usage is TRBV2 and J usage is TRBJ2-1; TRBD2 aligns across 10 bases. CDR1 is SNHLY and CDR2 is FYNNEI in the germline V gene. With V trimmed by 6 bases and J by 9 bases, 8 bases remained unmatched. The CDR3 spans 14 residues. The CDR3 DNA is TGTGCCAGCAGGGGAGGGACTAGCGTGAGTGAGCAGTTCTTC. Translating it yields CASRGGTSVSEQFF. Variable domain in full (rest from reference TRBV2 and TRBJ2-1): EPEVTQTPSHQVTQMGQEVILRCVPISNHLYFYWYRQILGQKVEFLVSFYNNEISEKSEIFDDQFSVERPDGSNFTLKIRSTKLEDSAMYFCASRGGTSVSEQFFGPGTRLTVL.

The chain carries TRBV18 and TRBJ1-2; the match to TRBD1 covers 9 bases. The CDR3 loop spans 14 amino acids. Germline V gene data show CDR1 as KGHSH and CDR2 as LQKENI. V gave up 3 bases and J gave up 8 bases; unmatched junction bases: 7. In nucleotides, the CDR3 is TGTGCCAGCTCACCTAGTGGGGACAGGGACGGCTACACCTTC. It codes for CASSPSGDRDGYTF.

On this clone: Other DNA sequences in this specimen translate into the identical CDR3. The gene calls are TRBV2 and TRBJ2-2; a weak D match, TRBD1 (6 bases). V was clipped by 4 bases and J by 5 bases, with 11 bases between them. The CDR3 covers 14 residues. CDR1 is SNHLY and CDR2 is FYNNEI in the germline V gene. CDR3 protein: CASSGTGNTGELFF. Written as DNA, the CDR3 is TGTGCCAGCAGTGGTACAGGGAATACCGGGGAGCTGTTTTTT.

The chain combines TRBV9 with TRBJ1-2, with TRBD1 matching 7 bases. The germline V gene has CDR1 SGDLS and CDR2 YYNGEE. CDR3 length: 15 amino acids. Unmatched junction bases numbered 6, after V lost 4 bases and J lost 0 bases. The CDR3 sequence: CASSPEQGANYGYTF. Written as DNA, the CDR3 is TGTGCCAGCAGCCCGGAGCAGGGGGCTAACTATGGCTACACCTTC.

The V gene is TRBV7-7, the J gene TRBJ2-1; D is possibly TRBD1 (5 bases). V shed 5 bases and J shed 5 bases, with 16 bases lying between them. The germline V gene encodes CDR1 SSHAT and CDR2 FNYEAQ (reference sequence). The CDR3 is 15 residues long. The chain's CDR3 is CASSRLGWGDNEQFF. The CDR3 nucleotides read TGTGCCAGCAGCAGGCTCGGGTGGGGCGACAATGAGCAGTTCTTC.

The chain joins TRBV6-4 to TRBJ1-1; a weak D match, TRBD1 (5 bases). With 6 bases removed from V and 5 bases from J, the gap between germline ends came to 16 bases. The CDR3 covers 14 residues. Per germline, CDR1 MRHNA and CDR2 SNTAGT. Here the CDR3 DNA reads TGTGCCAGCAGGAAAGTTTACGGGGGGACTGAAGCTTTCTTT. It encodes CASRKVYGGTEAFF.

This rearrangement joins TRBV5-1 to TRBJ2-1, with no clear D. V lost 2 bases and J 5 bases, leaving 11 bases between the germline ends. Germline V lookup: CDR1 SGHRS, CDR2 YFSETQ. The CDR3 is made up of 14 amino acids. CDR3 nucleotide sequence: TGCGCCAGCAGCTTCTATTCCGACAACAATGAGCAGTTCTTC. Protein: CASSFYSDNNEQFF.

This clone showed up just once. This chain uses TRBV29-1 with TRBJ2-2; D may be TRBD1 (5 bases). The V gene lost 4 bases and the J gene lost 6 bases, with 12 bases spanning the gap. Germline lookup yields CDR1 SQVTM and CDR2 ANQGSEA. The CDR3 consists of 13 residues. CDR3 sequence (DNA): TGCAGCGTTGGTGAAGGGGCCCCCGGGGAGCTGTTTTTT. Amino acid sequence: CSVGEGAPGELFF.

The V and J genes are TRBV11-2 and TRBJ2-2, with 10 bases matching TRBD1. The CDR3 sequence is 18 residues long. The junction had 12 bases not matched to a gene; V was cut back by 5 bases and J by 3 bases. CDR1 SGHAT and CDR2 FQNNGV come from the germline V gene. The CDR3 region is CASSSFRDRGRDTGELFF. As DNA, the CDR3 is TGTGCCAGCAGCAGTTTCCGGGACAGGGGTCGAGACACCGGGGAGCTGTTTTTT.

The V call is TRBV5-1, the J call TRBJ2-1; 9 bases match TRBD2. The germline V gene has CDR1 SGHRS and CDR2 YFSETQ. The CDR3 contains 15 residues. The ends lost 3 bases at V and 5 bases at J; junction bases unmatched: 6. The CDR3: CASSWGGGDDNEQFF. The CDR3 nucleotides are TGCGCCAGCAGCTGGGGCGGGGGGGACGACAATGAGCAGTTCTTC.

This clone was found once. The CDR3 spells CASSIEPSGVDREQFF. The CDR3 DNA reads as TGTGCCAGCAGCATAGAACCTAGCGGGGTCGACCGAGAGCAGTTCTTC. The chain couples TRBV7-3 to TRBJ2-1; 9 bases map to TRBD2. Germline values: CDR1 SGHTA, CDR2 FQGTGA. V lost 5 bases, J lost 10 bases, and 15 bases stayed unmatched. This CDR3 is built from 16 residues.

J is TRBJ1-2 and V is TRBV6-5; TRBD1 aligns across 7 bases. This CDR3 spans 15 amino acids. Per germline, CDR1 MNHEY and CDR2 SVGAGI. The trim removed 5 bases at V and 3 bases at J, leaving 9 bases unmatched. CDR3 nucleotides: TGTGCCAGCAGTCCCGGGACAGAGCTGTACTATGGCTACACCTTC. Residues: CASSPGTELYYGYTF.

This clone came up a few times. The chain joins TRBV6-5 to TRBJ2-5; 11 nucleotides line up with TRBD2. The CDR3 has 15 amino acids. Trimming at V came to 4 bases and at J to 5 bases, leaving 6 bases not matched to a gene. The V gene's germline CDR1 is MNHEY and CDR2 SVGAGI. CDR3 sequence: CASSLLAGGVETQYF. In nucleotides, the CDR3 is TGTGCCAGCAGTTTATTAGCGGGGGGGGTTGAGACCCAGTACTTC.

This chain uses TRBV7-2 with TRBJ2-1, with D perhaps TRBD1 (5 bases). The CDR3 spans 15 residues. Germline values: CDR1 SGHTA, CDR2 FQGNSA. Trimming removed 5 bases at V and 0 bases at J, with 11 bases between. The CDR3 here is CASSKDTSSYNEQFF. The CDR3, as DNA: TGTGCCAGCAGCAAGGACACGAGCTCCTACAATGAGCAGTTCTTC.

J is TRBJ1-6 and V is TRBV5-4; 7 bases are shared with TRBD1. This CDR3 has 14 residues. V gave up 4 bases and J gave up 7 bases; unmatched junction bases: 5. Germline CDR1 and CDR2: SGHNT and YYREEE (reference sequence). The CDR3 reads CASSSRDRNSPLHF. The CDR3, as DNA: TGTGCCAGCAGCAGCCGGGACAGAAATTCACCCCTCCACTTT.

This chain joins TRBV6-1 and TRBJ1-4, with 8 bases fitting TRBD1. The ends lost 3 bases at V and 8 bases at J; junction bases unmatched: 5. CDR3 length: 14 amino acids. Germline lookup yields CDR1 MNHNS and CDR2 SASEGT. The DNA of the CDR3 is TGTGCCAGCAGTGACCCGGACAGGGAAGAAAAACTGTTTTTT. Its translation is CASSDPDREEKLFF.

This clone was seen just once. V usage is TRBV3-1 (or the pseudogene TRBV3-2) and J usage is TRBJ2-3; D call uncertain. V lost 0 bases and J lost 2, with 9 bases in between. Germline CDR1 reads LGHDT; CDR2 reads YNNKEL (reference sequence). The CDR3 spans 15 residues. The CDR3 DNA reads as TGTGCCAGCAGCCAAGACGGCGGATACACAGATACGCAGTATTTT. This codes for CASSQDGGYTDTQYF.

This chain links TRBV10-3 with TRBJ2-3; 7 bases align to TRBD2. The CDR3 contains 15 residues. Germline-derived CDR1 and CDR2 are ENHRY and SYGVKD. V trimming: 6 bases; J trimming: 4 bases; junction bases outside the gene matches: 10. CDR3 nucleotides: TGTGCCATCAGCAGCAACGGGGGGAGCTCAGATACGCAGTATTTT. This codes for CAISSNGGSSDTQYF.

This chain connects TRBV11-3 to TRBJ2-2, with 12 bases identical to TRBD2. CDR1 and CDR2 from the germline V gene are SGHNT and YENEEA. The CDR3 covers 16 residues. The V segment lost 7 bases and the J segment 6 bases; nucleotides outside the gene matches: 9. This chain's CDR3 is CASKPRTSGGPGELFF. The CDR3 DNA reads TGTGCCAGCAAACCCCGAACTAGCGGGGGGCCCGGGGAGCTGTTTTTT.

The rearrangement links TRBV5-4 to TRBJ2-1; TRBD1 aligns across 9 bases. After removal of 4 bases from V and 10 bases from J, the junction contained 6 bases not matched to a gene. The CDR3 is 13 amino acids. Germline loops: CDR1 SGHNT, CDR2 YYREEE (reference sequence). The CDR3 DNA follows: TGTGCCAGCAGCCCCAACAGGGGGCGGGAGCAGTTCTTC. It encodes CASSPNRGREQFF.

The V call is TRBV4-1, the J call TRBJ2-2; 9 nucleotides align to TRBD1. CDR1 MGHRA and CDR2 YSYEKL come from the germline V gene. V gave up 1 base and J gave up 0 bases; unmatched junction bases: 6. CDR3 size: 18 residues. The CDR3 DNA sequence: TGCGCCAGCAGCCAAGTCCCCGGGACAGGGCCGAACACCGGGGAGCTGTTTTTT. Translated: CASSQVPGTGPNTGELFF.

This clone was detected only once. The V and J genes are TRBV4-2 and TRBJ2-7, with 9 bases fitting TRBD2. J lost 5 bases, V lost 0 bases, and 5 bases had no gene match. The CDR3 length is 15 residues. Germline V gene sequence: CDR1 LGHNA, CDR2 YNFKEQ. The CDR3 sequence is CASSQDWGGGDEQYF. CDR3 nucleotide sequence: TGTGCCAGCAGCCAAGATTGGGGCGGGGGGGACGAGCAGTACTTC.

The chain combines TRBV6-2 or TRBV6-3 with TRBJ2-7; the match to TRBD2 covers 12 bases. CDR1 is MNHEY, CDR2 SVGEGT, per germline. V was clipped by 0 bases and J by 3 bases; unmatched bases: 0. This CDR3 is built from 15 residues. The CDR3 sequence is CASSYSLAGGYEQYF. The CDR3 DNA reads TGTGCCAGCAGTTACTCACTAGCGGGGGGCTACGAGCAGTACTTC.

This clone was picked up a small number of times. This sequence joins TRBV5-1 and TRBJ2-5; TRBD2 aligns across 12 bases. The CDR3 spans 15 residues. CDR1 is SGHRS, CDR2 YFSETQ, per germline. The V segment lost 0 bases and the J segment 5 bases; nucleotides outside the gene matches: 2. Written as DNA, the CDR3 is TGCGCCAGCAGCTTGGCCGGGACTAGCGGGGAGACCCAGTACTTC. It codes for CASSLAGTSGETQYF.

This clone was found a few times. This chain links TRBV5-1 with TRBJ2-2; 9 nucleotides agree with TRBD1. V dropped 7 bases and J dropped 5; count of bases not matched to a gene: 9. The V gene's germline CDR1 is SGHRS and CDR2 YFSETQ. There are 15 residues in the CDR3. The CDR3 spells CASGRGQGITGELFF. For the CDR3, the DNA is TGCGCCAGCGGACGAGGACAGGGGATAACCGGGGAGCTGTTTTTT.

There are a few counts of this clone. The V and J genes are TRBV30 and TRBJ1-2; no clear D. CDR1 GTSNPN and CDR2 SVGIG come from the germline V gene (reference sequence). There are 13 residues in the CDR3. Trimming pared 2 bases from V and 10 bases from J, leaving 17 bases between. The CDR3 here is CAWSIDDQVPYTF. The CDR3 DNA reads as TGTGCCTGGAGTATAGATGATCAAGTCCCCTACACCTTC.

This clone was observed a few times. The chain couples TRBV11-2 to TRBJ1-4, with a tentative D call TRBD1 (6 bases). The CDR3 spans 14 residues. Germline V lookup: CDR1 SGHAT, CDR2 FQNNGV. V lost 4 bases and J lost 8, with 14 bases in between. The chain's CDR3 is CASSSPRGREKLFF. The CDR3 coding sequence is TGTGCCAGCAGCTCCCCCAGGGGAAGGGAAAAACTGTTTTTT.

This chain joins TRBV4-3 and TRBJ2-1; TRBD2 matches at 12 bases. This CDR3 is built from 17 residues. Germline loops: CDR1 LGHNA, CDR2 YSLEER. Losses at the gene ends were 0 bases for V and 6 bases for J; bases not matched to a gene: 6. CDR3: CASSQDPSGGAFNEQFF. The CDR3 DNA reads as TGCGCCAGCAGCCAAGACCCTAGCGGGGGGGCCTTCAATGAGCAGTTCTTC.

The rearrangement uses TRBV6-5 and TRBJ1-3, with TRBD1 as a possible D gene (5 bases). The CDR3 has 13 amino acids. V lost 9 bases and J lost 1, with 10 bases in between. CDR1 is MNHEY and CDR2 is SVGAGI in the germline V gene. The CDR3 loop reads CASKTVSGNTIYF. The CDR3 DNA is TGTGCCAGTAAGACAGTTTCTGGAAACACCATATATTTT.